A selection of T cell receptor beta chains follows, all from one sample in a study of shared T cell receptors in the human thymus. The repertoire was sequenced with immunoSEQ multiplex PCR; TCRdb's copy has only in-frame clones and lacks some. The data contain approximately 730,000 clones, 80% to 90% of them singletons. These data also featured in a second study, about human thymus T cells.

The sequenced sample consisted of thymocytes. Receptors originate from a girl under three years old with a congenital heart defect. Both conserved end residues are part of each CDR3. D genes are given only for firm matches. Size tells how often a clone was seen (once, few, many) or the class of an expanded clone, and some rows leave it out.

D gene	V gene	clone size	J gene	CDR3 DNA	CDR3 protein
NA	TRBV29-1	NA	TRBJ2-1	TGCAGCGTTGAAGATCGAGGAGTGAGGGATGAGCAGTTCTTC	CSVEDRGVRDEQFF
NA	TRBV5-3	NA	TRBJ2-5	TGTGCCAGAAGCTTGGGAGCCGGGGTCCCAGAGACCCAGTACTTC	CARSLGAGVPETQYF
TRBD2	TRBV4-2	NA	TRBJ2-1	TGTGCCAGCAGCCAAGGCGAGACTAGCGGGGCCGACGCATACAATGAGCAGTTCTTC	CASSQGETSGADAYNEQFF
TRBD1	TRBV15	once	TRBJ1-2	TGTGCCACCAGCAGGGGGGGAGACAGGGTCTATGGCTACACCTTC	CATSRGGDRVYGYTF
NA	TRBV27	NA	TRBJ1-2	TGTGCCAGCAGTTTAGGAGGGGCCTATGGCTACACCTTC	CASSLGGAYGYTF
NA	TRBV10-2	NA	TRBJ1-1	TGCGCCAGCAGTGATCGAACAATGAACACTGAAGCTTTCTTT	CASSDRTMNTEAFF
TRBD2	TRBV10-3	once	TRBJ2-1	TGTGCCACTTCTCGGGGGGGCGATGAGCAGTTCTTC	CATSRGGDEQFF
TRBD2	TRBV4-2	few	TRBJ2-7	TGTGCCAGCAGCCAAGAACCTGTACTAGCGGGGGGCGGCGAGCAGTACTTC	CASSQEPVLAGGGEQYF
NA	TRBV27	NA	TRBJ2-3	TGTGCCAGCAGTTTCACCCGCCGCGTGTTGAGCCGGTCAAGCACAGATACGCAGTATTTT	CASSFTRRVLSRSSTDTQYF
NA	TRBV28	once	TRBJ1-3	TGTGCCAGCAGTGCGGGCCCCTGGGTGATTATGGCTGGAAACACCATATATTTT	CASSAGPWVIMAGNTIYF
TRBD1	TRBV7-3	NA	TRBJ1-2	TGTGCCAGCAGCCCGGGACAGTCCTATGGCTACACCTTC	CASSPGQSYGYTF
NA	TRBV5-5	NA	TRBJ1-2	TGTGCCAGCAGCCTGAGGAGGACGGGGAAGTATGGCTACACCTTC	CASSLRRTGKYGYTF
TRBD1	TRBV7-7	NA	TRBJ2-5	TGTGCTAGCAGCTTCCAGAACAACCAGACAGGGGGAGAGACCCAGTACTTC	CASSFQNNQTGGETQYF
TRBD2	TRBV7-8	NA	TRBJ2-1	TGTGCCAGCAGCTCGGGACTAGCGGGGGGATTTATCTACAATGAGCAGTTCTTC	CASSSGLAGGFIYNEQFF
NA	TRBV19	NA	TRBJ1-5	TGTGCCAGCGCCCGGTACCCGGACAGCCAGAATCAGCCCCAGCATTTT	CASARYPDSQNQPQHF
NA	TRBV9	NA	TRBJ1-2	TGTGCCAGCAGCCCCACATTATTAGCATCTGGCTACACCTTC	CASSPTLLASGYTF
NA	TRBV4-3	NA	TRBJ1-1	TGCGCCAGCAGCCCCCCCGGAGCAACCTTGAACACTGAAGCTTTCTTT	CASSPPGATLNTEAFF
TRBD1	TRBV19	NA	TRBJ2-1	TGTGCCAGCAGGGTTGGGACAGGGGAGAACAATGAGCAGTTCTTC	CASRVGTGENNEQFF
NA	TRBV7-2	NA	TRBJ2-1	TGTGCCAGCAGCTTACAGGGTGCAGGCTTCAACCGCAATGAGCAGTTCTTC	CASSLQGAGFNRNEQFF
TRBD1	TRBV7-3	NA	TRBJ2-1	TGTGCCAGCAAGGGACAGGGTAGATCAAGCTCCTACAATGAGCAGTTCTTC	CASKGQGRSSSYNEQFF
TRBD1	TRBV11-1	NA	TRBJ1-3	TGTGCCAGCAGCCCGGACAGGGGTGTAGAAGACACCATATATTTT	CASSPDRGVEDTIYF